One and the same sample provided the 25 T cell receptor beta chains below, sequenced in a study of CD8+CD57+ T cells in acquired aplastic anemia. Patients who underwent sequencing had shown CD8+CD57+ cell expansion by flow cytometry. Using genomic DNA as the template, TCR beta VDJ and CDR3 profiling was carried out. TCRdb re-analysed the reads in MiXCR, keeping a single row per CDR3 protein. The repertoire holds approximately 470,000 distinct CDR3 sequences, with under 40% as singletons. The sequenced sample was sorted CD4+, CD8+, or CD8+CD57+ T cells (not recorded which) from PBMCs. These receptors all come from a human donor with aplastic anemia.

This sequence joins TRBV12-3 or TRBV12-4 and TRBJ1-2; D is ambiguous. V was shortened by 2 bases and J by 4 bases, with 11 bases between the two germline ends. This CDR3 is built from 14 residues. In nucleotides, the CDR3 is TGTGCCAGCAGTTTAAATGGGGAGAGCTATGGCTACACCTTC. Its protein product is CASSLNGESYGYTF.

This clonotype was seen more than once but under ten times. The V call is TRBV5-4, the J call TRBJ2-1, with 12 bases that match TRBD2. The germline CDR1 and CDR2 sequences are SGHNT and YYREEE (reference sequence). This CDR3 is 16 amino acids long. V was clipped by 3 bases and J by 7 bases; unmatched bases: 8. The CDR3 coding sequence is TGTGCCAGCAGCTCACTAACTAGCGGGAGGTTAAATGAGCAGTTCTTC. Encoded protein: CASSSLTSGRLNEQFF.

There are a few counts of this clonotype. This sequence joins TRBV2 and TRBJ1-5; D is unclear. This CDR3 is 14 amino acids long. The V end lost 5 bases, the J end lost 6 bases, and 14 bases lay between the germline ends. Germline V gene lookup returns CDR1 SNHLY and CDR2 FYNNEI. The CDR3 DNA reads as TGTGCCAGCAGTTATCACACTCTGGGTCAGCCCCAGCATTTT. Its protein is CASSYHTLGQPQHF.

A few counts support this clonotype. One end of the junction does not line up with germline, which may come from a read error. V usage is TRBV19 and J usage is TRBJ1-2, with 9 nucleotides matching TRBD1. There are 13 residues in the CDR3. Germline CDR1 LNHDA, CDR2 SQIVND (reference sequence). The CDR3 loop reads CASSKTGGDGHTF. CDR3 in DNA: TGTGCCAGTAGTAAGACAGGGGGGGATGGCCACACCTTC.

Here the CDR3 reads CASSLGYKEHEQFF. DNA of the CDR3: TGCGCCAGCAGCTTGGGTTACAAGGAACATGAGCAGTTCTTC. The J gene is TRBJ2-1, the V gene TRBV5-1; D is ambiguous. The V gene's germline CDR1 is SGHRS and CDR2 YFSETQ. This CDR3 has 14 amino acids. Deletions cut 0 bases from V and 8 bases from J, with 12 bases between.

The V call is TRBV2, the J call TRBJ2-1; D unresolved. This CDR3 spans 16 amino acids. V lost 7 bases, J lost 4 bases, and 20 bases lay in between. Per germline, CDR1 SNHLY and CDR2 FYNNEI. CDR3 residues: CASIERANAQYNEQFF. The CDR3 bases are TGTGCCAGCATCGAAAGGGCTAACGCCCAATACAATGAGCAGTTCTTC.

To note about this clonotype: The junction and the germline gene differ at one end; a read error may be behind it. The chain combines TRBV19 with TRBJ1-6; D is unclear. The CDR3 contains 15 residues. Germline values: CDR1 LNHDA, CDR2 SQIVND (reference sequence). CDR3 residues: CASNPDLVSNSPLHF. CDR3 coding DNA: TGCGCCTCCAACCCGGACCTAGTAAGCAATTCACCCCTCCACTTT.

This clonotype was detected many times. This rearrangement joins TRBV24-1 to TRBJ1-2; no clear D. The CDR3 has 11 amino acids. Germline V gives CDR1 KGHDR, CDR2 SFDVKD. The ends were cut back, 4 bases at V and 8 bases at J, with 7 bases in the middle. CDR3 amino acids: CATSDVGGYTF. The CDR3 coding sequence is TGTGCCACCAGTGACGTAGGGGGCTACACCTTC.

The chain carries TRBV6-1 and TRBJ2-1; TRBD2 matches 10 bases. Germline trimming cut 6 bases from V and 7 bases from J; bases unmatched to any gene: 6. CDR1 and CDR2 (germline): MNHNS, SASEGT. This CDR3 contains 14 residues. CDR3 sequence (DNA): TGTGCCAGCAGCCAAGGACTAGCGGAGAATGAGCAGTTCTTC. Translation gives CASSQGLAENEQFF.

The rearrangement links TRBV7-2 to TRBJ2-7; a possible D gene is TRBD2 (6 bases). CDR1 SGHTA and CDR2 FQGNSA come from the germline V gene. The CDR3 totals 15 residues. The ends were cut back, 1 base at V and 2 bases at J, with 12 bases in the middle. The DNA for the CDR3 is TGTGCCAGCAGCTTAGAGCGGGTAGAGGCCTACGAGCAGTACTTC. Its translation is CASSLERVEAYEQYF.

CDR3 DNA: TGTGCCAGCAGCCCCACTAGCGATCGGCAGTTCTTC. Its protein product is CASSPTSDRQFF. V is TRBV7-9 and J is TRBJ2-1; 7 bases match TRBD2. This CDR3 comprises 12 residues. The germline CDR1 and CDR2 sequences are SEHNR and FQNEAQ (reference sequence). The ends lost 5 bases at V and 12 bases at J; junction bases unmatched: 7.

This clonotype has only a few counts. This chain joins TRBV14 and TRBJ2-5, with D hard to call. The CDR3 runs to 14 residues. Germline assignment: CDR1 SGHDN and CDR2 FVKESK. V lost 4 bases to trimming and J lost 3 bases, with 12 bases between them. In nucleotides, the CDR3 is TGTGCCAGCAGCCCCCTGGACGTGAAAGAGACCCAGTACTTC. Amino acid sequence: CASSPLDVKETQYF. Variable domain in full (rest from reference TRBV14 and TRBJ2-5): EAGVTQFPSHSVIEKGQTVTLRCDPISGHDNLYWYRRVMGKEIKFLLHFVKESKQDESGMPNNRFLAERTGGTYSTLKVQPAELEDSGVYFCASSPLDVKETQYFGPGTRLLVL.

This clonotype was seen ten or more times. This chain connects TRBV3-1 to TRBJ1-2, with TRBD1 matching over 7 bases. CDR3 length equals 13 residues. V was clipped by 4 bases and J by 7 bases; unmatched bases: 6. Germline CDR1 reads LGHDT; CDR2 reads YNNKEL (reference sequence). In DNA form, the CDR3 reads TGTGCCAGCAGCCGGACAGGTCTCGGTGGCTACACCTTC. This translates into CASSRTGLGGYTF.

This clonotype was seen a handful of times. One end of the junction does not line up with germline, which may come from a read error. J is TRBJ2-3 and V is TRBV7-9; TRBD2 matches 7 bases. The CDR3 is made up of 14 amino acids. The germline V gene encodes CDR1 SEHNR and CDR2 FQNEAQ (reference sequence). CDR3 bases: TGTGCCAGCACAGCTAGCGGAGCTCTTGATACGCAGTGTTTT. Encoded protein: CASTASGALDTQCF.

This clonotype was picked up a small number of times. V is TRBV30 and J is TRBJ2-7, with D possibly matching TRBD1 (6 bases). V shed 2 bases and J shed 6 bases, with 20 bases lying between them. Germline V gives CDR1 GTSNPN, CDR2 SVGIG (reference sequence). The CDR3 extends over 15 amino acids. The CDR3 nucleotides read TGTGCCTGGAGTCCTATCTCCTGGACAGACAGCGAGCAGTACTTC. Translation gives CAWSPISWTDSEQYF.

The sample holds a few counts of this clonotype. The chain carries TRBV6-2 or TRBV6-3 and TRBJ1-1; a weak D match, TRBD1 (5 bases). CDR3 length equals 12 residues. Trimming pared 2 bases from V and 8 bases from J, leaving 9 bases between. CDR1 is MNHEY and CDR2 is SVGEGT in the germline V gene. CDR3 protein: CASSYGTKEAFF. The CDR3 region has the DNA TGTGCCAGCAGTTACGGGACGAAAGAAGCTTTCTTT.

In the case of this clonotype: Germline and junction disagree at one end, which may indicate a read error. The CDR3, as DNA: TGTGCCACCAGCGGAGATCGGATCGAGAATCAGCCCCAGCATTTT. Protein: CATSGDRIENQPQHF. The V gene is TRBV15, the J gene TRBJ1-5; no clear D gene. Germline CDR1 is LNHNV and CDR2 is YYDKDF (reference sequence). The CDR3 has 15 amino acids.

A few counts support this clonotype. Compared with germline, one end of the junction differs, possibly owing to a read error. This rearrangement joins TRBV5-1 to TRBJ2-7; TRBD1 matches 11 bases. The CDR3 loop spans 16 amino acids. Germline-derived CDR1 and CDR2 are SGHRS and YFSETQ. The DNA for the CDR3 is TGCGCCAGCAGCTTAGGGACAGGGGGATTCTACTACGGGCAGTACTTC. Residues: CASSLGTGGFYYGQYF. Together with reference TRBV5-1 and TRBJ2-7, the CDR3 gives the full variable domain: KAGVTQTPRYLIKTRGQQVTLSCSPISGHRSVSWYQQTPGQGLQFLFEYFSETQRNKGNFPGRFSGRQFSNSRSEMNVSTLELGDSALYLCASSLGTGGFYYGQYFGPGTRLTVT.

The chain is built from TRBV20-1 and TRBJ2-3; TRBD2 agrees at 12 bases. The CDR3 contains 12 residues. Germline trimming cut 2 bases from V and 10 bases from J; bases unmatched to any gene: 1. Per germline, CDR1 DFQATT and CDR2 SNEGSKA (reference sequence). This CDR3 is CSARLAGGPQYF. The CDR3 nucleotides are TGCAGTGCTAGACTAGCGGGAGGGCCGCAGTATTTT.

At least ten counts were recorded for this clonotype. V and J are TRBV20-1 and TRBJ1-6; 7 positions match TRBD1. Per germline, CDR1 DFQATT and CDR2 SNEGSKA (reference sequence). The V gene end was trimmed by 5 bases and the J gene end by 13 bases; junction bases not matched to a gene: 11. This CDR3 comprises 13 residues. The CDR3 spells CSALGQGGIPLHF. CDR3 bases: TGCAGTGCTTTGGGGCAGGGGGGTATCCCCCTCCACTTT.

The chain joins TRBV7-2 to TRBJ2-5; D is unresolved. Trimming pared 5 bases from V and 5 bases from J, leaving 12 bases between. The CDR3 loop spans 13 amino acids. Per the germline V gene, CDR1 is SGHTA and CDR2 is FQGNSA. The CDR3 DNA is TGTGCCAGCAGCCGTGACTCTCGGGAGACCCAGTACTTC. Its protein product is CASSRDSRETQYF.

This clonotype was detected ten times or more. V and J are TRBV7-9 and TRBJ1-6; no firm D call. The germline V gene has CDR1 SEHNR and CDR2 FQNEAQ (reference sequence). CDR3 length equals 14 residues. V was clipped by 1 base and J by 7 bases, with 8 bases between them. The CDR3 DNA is TGTGCCAGCAGCTTAGAAAACTCAAATTCACCCCTCCACTTT. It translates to CASSLENSNSPLHF.

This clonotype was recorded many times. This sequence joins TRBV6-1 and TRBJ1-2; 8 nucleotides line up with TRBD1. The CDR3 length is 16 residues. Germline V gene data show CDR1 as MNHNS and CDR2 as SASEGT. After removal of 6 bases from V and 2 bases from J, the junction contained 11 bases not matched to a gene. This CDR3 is CASSPTSGQGNYGYTF. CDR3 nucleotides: TGTGCCAGCAGCCCCACGTCCGGACAGGGCAACTATGGCTACACCTTC.

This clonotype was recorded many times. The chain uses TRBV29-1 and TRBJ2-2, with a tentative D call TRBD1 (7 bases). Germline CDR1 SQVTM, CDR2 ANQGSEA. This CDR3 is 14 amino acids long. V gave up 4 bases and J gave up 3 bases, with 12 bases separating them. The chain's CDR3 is CSVVPRGDTGELFF. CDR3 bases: TGCAGCGTTGTCCCCAGGGGGGACACCGGGGAGCTGTTTTTT.

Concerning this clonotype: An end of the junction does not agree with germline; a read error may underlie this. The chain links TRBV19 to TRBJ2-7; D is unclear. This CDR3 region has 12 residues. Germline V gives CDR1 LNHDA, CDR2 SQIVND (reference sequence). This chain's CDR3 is CASNIVSYEQYF. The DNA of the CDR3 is TGTGCTAGTAACATCGTCTCCTACGAGCAGTACTTC.